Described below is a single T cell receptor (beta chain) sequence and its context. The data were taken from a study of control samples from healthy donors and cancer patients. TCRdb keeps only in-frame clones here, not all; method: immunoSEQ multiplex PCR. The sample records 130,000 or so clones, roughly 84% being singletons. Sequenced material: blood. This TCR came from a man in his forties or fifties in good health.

This chain's CDR3 is CASTRRGGGSSPLHF. The DNA of the CDR3 is TGTGCCAGCACCAGGAGGGGAGGGGGGAGTTCACCCCTCCACTTT. J is TRBJ1-6 and V is TRBV3-1 (or the pseudogene TRBV3-2), with D perhaps TRBD1 (6 bases). This CDR3 has 15 residues. With 7 bases removed from V and 9 bases from J, the gap between germline ends came to 19 bases. CDR1 and CDR2 from the germline V gene are LGHDT and YNNKEL (reference sequence).